The entry below describes one T cell receptor (beta chain). Its recognized antigen is unknown. Base qualities are not at hand, and no much larger clone is one base apart. The data originate from a study of blood T cell repertoires in COVID-19 (TCRdb year 2020). For context, the study as a whole: Samples covering the acute and convalescent phases of COVID-19 were provided by collaborators in the United States, Italy and Spain. The material from the prospective study consisted of cDNA or gDNA derived from T cells, B-cell-depleted T cells, or PBMCs. Deeply sampled blood TCRbeta repertoires from subjects exposed to, actively infected with, or recovered from COVID-19 were included in the dataset. The repertoires were made available in a free public database intended to serve as a resource for research on the immune response to SARS-CoV-2. Samples were obtained from the ongoing ImmuneRACE study (first 160 participants) and from 1,200 or so subjects provided by 6 global collaborators. The sample metadata nearly always contained a de-identified subject ID, COVID-19 status, age in years and sex. Where available, HLA class I and class II types were taken from metadata supplied by the sample provider and were not determined by assay-based typing.

Collaborating institutions collected whole blood in K2EDTA tubes following their own protocols. For TCRbeta analysis, collaborators shipped samples in one of three forms: frozen whole blood, isolated PBMCs, or DNA extracted from either of those sample types. The immunoSEQ Assay, a bias-controlled multiplex PCR, was used to amplify TCRbeta CDR3 regions from genomic DNA. For the original study's pipeline: The number of nucleated cells in each sample was estimated from the amplification of reference gene primers within the assay. To quantify the absolute abundance of each unique TCRbeta CDR3 rearrangement, sequence reads were collapsed and filtered. For each sample, productive Simpson clonality was calculated as the square root of Simpson's diversity index across productive rearrangements. The table comes from immuneACCESS by way of TCRdb, which keeps in-frame sequences with V and J called. Part of the clones is missing from these tables; in studies checked, under half for an unresolved V gene and the rest for unknown reasons. V, J and clone size reflect that table, while D and trimming were determined from the DNA. The sample table shows approximately 220,000 clones, and approximately 85% are seen once. The biggest ten clones account for about 4.8% of the sample.

V lost 1 base and J lost 2 bases, and the count of bases not matched to a germline gene is 3. CDR1 and CDR2 are drawn from the germline V gene (reference sequence): LNHDA, SQIVND. The CDR3 contains 16 residues, cysteine and phenylalanine counted. Here the CDR3 DNA is all that survives: 48 bases in frame from base 1. Beyond this particular receptor, the publication reports: Clinical and demographic metadata were provided uncurated, with the amount varying by source and participant.

The rearrangement combines TRBV19 with TRBJ2-1; 9 central nucleotides agree with TRBD2. This receptor was identified in a woman aged 70-85 years with acute or convalescent COVID-19. The sequencing sample was made of peripheral blood. Here is the DNA: TGTGCCAGTAGTATAGTTCTAGCGGGGCCCTACAATGAGCAGTTCTTC. This codes for CASSIVLAGPYNEQFF.